This TCR beta chain came from a study of T cells after yellow fever vaccination. Study-wide results and limits: Booster sampling recovered most clones from primary vaccination (96% CD4, around 90% CD8).

As regards this clonotype: The antigen remains undetermined.

The germline gives CDR1 DFQATT, CDR2 SNEGSKA (reference sequence). V shed 0 bases and J shed 3 bases, with 15 bases lying between them. CDR3 length: 15 residues. It was through 5'RACE template switching that TCR cDNA was made, with a universal primer site and UMIs added. TCRdb redid the calling of the 5' RACE reads with MiXCR, one entry per CDR3 protein. The sample yields about 360,000 distinct CDR3 sequences, 6.2% seen once. The receptor was derived from a man in his thirties or forties who received the YFV17D yellow fever vaccine. Sequenced material: PBMCs, taken 5 days after the yellow fever booster vaccination. The chain has TRBV20-1 and TRBJ2-7; D may be TRBD2 (6 bases). Written as DNA, the CDR3 is TGCAGTGCTAGAGATAGTTCTCGACTAGTCTACGAGCAGTACTTC. This codes for CSARDSSRLVYEQYF.